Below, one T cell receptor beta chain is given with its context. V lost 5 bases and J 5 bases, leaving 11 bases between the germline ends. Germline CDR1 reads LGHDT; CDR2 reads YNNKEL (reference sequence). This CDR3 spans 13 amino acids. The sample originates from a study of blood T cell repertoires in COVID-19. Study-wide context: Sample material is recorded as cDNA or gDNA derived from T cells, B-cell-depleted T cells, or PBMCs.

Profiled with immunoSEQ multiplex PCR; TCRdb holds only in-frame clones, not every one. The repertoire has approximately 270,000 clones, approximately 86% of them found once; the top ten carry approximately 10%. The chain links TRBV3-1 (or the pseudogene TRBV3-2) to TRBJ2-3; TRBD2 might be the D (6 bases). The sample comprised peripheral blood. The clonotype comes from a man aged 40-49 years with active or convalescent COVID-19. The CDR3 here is CASSELAGDTQYF. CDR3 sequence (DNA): TGTGCCAGCAGCGAACTAGCAGGAGATACGCAGTATTTT.